Described below is a single T cell receptor (beta chain) sequence and its context. What it binds is not known. The sample originates from a study of blood T cells in healthy people across ages. General study findings and limits: Compared with aged donors, long-lived donors showed fewer expanded clones, suggesting selection. Unknown CMV status may confound age-related changes in expanded clones.

Collection of 8.5 to 10 milliliters of peripheral blood was performed for each donor. There are 16 residues in the CDR3. The V gene end was trimmed by 4 bases and the J gene end by 0 bases; junction bases not matched to a gene: 10. The germline CDR1 and CDR2 sequences are SGHRS and YFSETQ. A J-beta primer mix and a sample-barcoded 5' primer were used in a second PCR of roughly 7 to 12 cycles. The template-switch adaptor, which had 12 random nucleotides, put a tag on each cDNA molecule. TCRdb recomputed calls from the 5' RACE reads with MiXCR, one row per CDR3 protein. Here the sample spans 1.5 million to 2 million distinct CDR3 sequences, 49% being singletons.

The source material was blood. The origin of this receptor is a middle-aged woman in good health. This chain links TRBV5-1 with TRBJ2-7, with TRBD2 matching over 7 bases. Here the CDR3 reads CASSRGGGSGSYEQYF. The CDR3 DNA reads as TGCGCCAGCAGCCGCGGGGGAGGGTCCGGCTCCTACGAGCAGTACTTC.